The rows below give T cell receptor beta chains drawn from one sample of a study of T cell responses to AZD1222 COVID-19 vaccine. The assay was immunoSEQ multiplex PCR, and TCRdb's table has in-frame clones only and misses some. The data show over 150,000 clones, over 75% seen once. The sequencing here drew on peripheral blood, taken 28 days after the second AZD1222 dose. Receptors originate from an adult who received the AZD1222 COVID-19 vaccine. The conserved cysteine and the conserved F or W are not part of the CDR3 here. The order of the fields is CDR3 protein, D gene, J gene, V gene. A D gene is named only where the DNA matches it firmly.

ASSIGRGGGNTEAF	.	TRBJ1-1	TRBV13
AGLTQNYGYT	.	TRBJ1-2	TRBV2
ASSLLATGAGQPQH	TRBD1	TRBJ1-5	TRBV7-6
ASSRQPGADTQY	.	TRBJ2-3	TRBV9
ASSYLGNDQPQH	.	TRBJ1-5	TRBV6-5
ASSLGGQKETQY	TRBD1	TRBJ2-5	TRBV5-6
ATRTGGIDTQY	TRBD1	TRBJ2-3	TRBV19
ASSIDRGIAF	.	TRBJ1-1	TRBV19
ASSVGHLSSYNSPLH	.	TRBJ1-6	TRBV2
SAALDKGAF	.	TRBJ1-1	TRBV20-1
ATSDRIRGNQPQH	.	TRBJ1-5	TRBV24-1
ASITYLGQAF	.	TRBJ1-1	TRBV2
AWSMSTGELF	.	TRBJ2-2	TRBV30
ASSISRGQGYDQPQH	TRBD1	TRBJ1-5	TRBV19
ASSSRGSGSNTEAF	.	TRBJ1-1	TRBV7-9
ASSPDVSSGNTIY	.	TRBJ1-3	TRBV4-3
ASSPYGQGAGKNYGYT	TRBD1	TRBJ1-2	TRBV14